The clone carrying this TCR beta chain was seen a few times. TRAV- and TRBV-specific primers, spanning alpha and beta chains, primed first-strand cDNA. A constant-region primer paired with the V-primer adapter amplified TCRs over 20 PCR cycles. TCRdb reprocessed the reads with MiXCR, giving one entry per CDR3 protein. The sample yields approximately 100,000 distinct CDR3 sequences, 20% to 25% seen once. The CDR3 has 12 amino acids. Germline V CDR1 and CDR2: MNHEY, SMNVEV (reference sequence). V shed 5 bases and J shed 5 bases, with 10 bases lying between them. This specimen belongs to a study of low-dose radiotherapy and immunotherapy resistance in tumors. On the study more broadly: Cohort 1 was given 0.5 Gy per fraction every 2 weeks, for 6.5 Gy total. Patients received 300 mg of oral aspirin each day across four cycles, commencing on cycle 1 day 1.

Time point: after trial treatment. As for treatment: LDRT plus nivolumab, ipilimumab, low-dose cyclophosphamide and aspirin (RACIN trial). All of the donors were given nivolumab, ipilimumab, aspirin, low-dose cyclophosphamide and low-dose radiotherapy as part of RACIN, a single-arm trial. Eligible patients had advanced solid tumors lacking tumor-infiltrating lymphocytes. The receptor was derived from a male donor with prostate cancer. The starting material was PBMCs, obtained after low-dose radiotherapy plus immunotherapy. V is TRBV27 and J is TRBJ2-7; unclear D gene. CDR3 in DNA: TGTGCCAGCAGTCCAAACCAACACGAGCAGTACTTC. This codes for CASSPNQHEQYF.